One and the same sample provided the 21 T cell receptor beta chains below, sequenced in a study of cytomegalovirus exposure and HLA in healthy donors. Primers for the PCR totalled 60 Vbeta and 13 Jbeta. The data were produced by immunoSEQ multiplex PCR, yet TCRdb's version contains in-frame clones alone and is incomplete. The sample shows around 140,000 clones, over 60% of them seen only once. Sample: PBMCs. The origin of the receptors is a woman aged 60-75 years in good health and CMV-seronegative.

This chain joins TRBV15 and TRBJ2-7; 7 nucleotides line up with TRBD2. This CDR3 is built from 14 residues. J was trimmed by 0 bases and V by 8 bases; bases with no gene match: 7. In germline, CDR1 is LNHNV, CDR2 YYDKDF (reference sequence). The CDR3 is CATGVGGSSYEQYF. CDR3 in DNA: TGTGCCACCGGTGTGGGAGGGTCCTCCTACGAGCAGTACTTC.

V usage is TRBV19 and J usage is TRBJ1-2; D is possibly TRBD1 (6 bases). V was pared by 3 bases and J by 6 bases, with 17 bases between. The CDR3 sequence is 15 residues long. Germline V lookup: CDR1 LNHDA, CDR2 SQIVND (reference sequence). CDR3 DNA: TGTGCCAGTAGTATGGAGAGACCAGGGGCACATGGCTACACCTTC. Its translation is CASSMERPGAHGYTF. The complete variable domain, with remaining parts taken from reference TRBV19 and TRBJ1-2, reads DGGITQSPKYLFRKEGQNVTLSCEQNLNHDAMYWYRQDPGQGLRLIYYSQIVNDFQKGDIAEGYSVSREKKESFPLTVTSAQKNPTAFYLCASSMERPGAHGYTFGSGTRLTVV.

V and J are TRBV7-3 and TRBJ2-1; weak D call: TRBD2 (5 bases). Per the germline V gene, CDR1 is SGHTA and CDR2 is FQGTGA. V lost 5 bases and J lost 5, with 10 bases in between. The CDR3 covers 13 residues. CDR3 in amino acids: CASSRERDNEQFF. CDR3 nucleotides: TGTGCCAGCAGCAGGGAGCGCGACAATGAGCAGTTCTTC.

The V and J genes are TRBV19 and TRBJ2-5, with a weak D call TRBD2 (5 bases). Trimming removed 1 base from V and 5 bases from J, with 11 bases in between. There are 14 residues in the CDR3. CDR1 is LNHDA, CDR2 SQIVND, per germline (reference sequence). CDR3 loop: CASSIAADWETQYF. CDR3 sequence (DNA): TGTGCCAGTAGTATAGCGGCGGACTGGGAGACCCAGTACTTC. Drawing the rest from reference TRBV19 and TRBJ2-5, the complete variable domain is DGGITQSPKYLFRKEGQNVTLSCEQNLNHDAMYWYRQDPGQGLRLIYYSQIVNDFQKGDIAEGYSVSREKKESFPLTVTSAQKNPTAFYLCASSIAADWETQYFGPGTRLLVL.

The gene calls are TRBV7-9 and TRBJ1-2; D is unresolved. The CDR3 contains 12 residues. Germline CDR1 SEHNR, CDR2 FQNEAQ (reference sequence). V lost 5 bases and J 3 bases, leaving 7 bases between the germline ends. The CDR3 DNA reads as TGTGCCAGCAGCCAAGACTACTATGGCTACACCTTC. It is translated as CASSQDYYGYTF. The full variable domain, completed using reference TRBV7-9 and TRBJ1-2, is DTGVSQNPRHKITKRGQNVTFRCDPISEHNRLYWYRQTLGQGPEFLTYFQNEAQLEKSRLLSDRFSAERPKGSFSTLEIQRTEQGDSAMYLCASSQDYYGYTFGSGTRLTVV.

The V and J genes are TRBV5-1 and TRBJ2-1; D remains unclear. The length of the CDR3 is 13 residues. Trimming stripped 0 bases from V and 10 bases from J, with 11 bases between. The germline gives CDR1 SGHRS, CDR2 YFSETQ. The CDR3 DNA is TGCGCCAGCAGCTTGGACCCCCTCGGGGAGCAGTTCTTC. Protein sequence: CASSLDPLGEQFF. The full variable domain, in which reference TRBV5-1 and TRBJ2-1 provide the parts outside the CDR3, is KAGVTQTPRYLIKTRGQQVTLSCSPISGHRSVSWYQQTPGQGLQFLFEYFSETQRNKGNFPGRFSGRQFSNSRSEMNVSTLELGDSALYLCASSLDPLGEQFFGPGTRLTVL.

The chain's CDR3 is CASSWTIPNEQFF. The CDR3 DNA follows: TGTGCCAGCAGCTGGACTATACCCAATGAGCAGTTCTTC. The J gene is TRBJ2-1, the V gene TRBV7-2, with D perhaps TRBD2 (6 bases). Trimming shortened V by 4 bases and J by 6 bases, and 10 bases separated the two germline ends. This CDR3 has 13 residues. CDR1 is SGHTA, CDR2 FQGNSA, per germline.

The chain uses TRBV5-8 and TRBJ2-3; a possible D gene is TRBD2 (6 bases). The CDR3 has 12 residues. Germline CDR1 reads SGHTS; CDR2 reads YDEGEE. V gave up 7 bases and J gave up 7 bases, with 13 bases separating them. The CDR3 is CASCYRGNTQYF. The DNA for the CDR3 is TGTGCCAGCTGCTACCGGGGGAATACGCAGTATTTT.

This clone was seen a few times. V usage is TRBV5-4 and J usage is TRBJ2-7; a weak D match, TRBD2 (6 bases). Per the germline V gene, CDR1 is SGHNT and CDR2 is YYREEE (reference sequence). This CDR3 has 14 amino acids. Trimming cost V 5 bases and J 1 base, with 13 bases left between them. In DNA, the CDR3 is TGTGCCAGCAGTCGGGAGCGGGCGTCCTACGAGCAGTACTTC. Translating gives CASSRERASYEQYF.

The V and J genes are TRBV7-2 and TRBJ2-7; D is ambiguous. V gave up 0 bases and J gave up 3 bases, with 12 bases separating them. Germline assignment: CDR1 SGHTA and CDR2 FQGNSA. The CDR3 is 15 amino acids. This CDR3 reads CASSLAPQEIYEQYF. DNA for the CDR3: TGTGCCAGCAGCTTAGCCCCCCAGGAAATCTACGAGCAGTACTTC.

The rearrangement links TRBV2 to TRBJ2-2, with 9 bases aligning to TRBD1. The CDR3 is 15 residues long. V lost 6 bases, J lost 5 bases, and 7 bases stayed unmatched. The germline V gene encodes CDR1 SNHLY and CDR2 FYNNEI. The CDR3 here is CASRLTGGNTGELFF. The CDR3 region has the DNA TGTGCCAGCAGGTTGACAGGGGGGAATACCGGGGAGCTGTTTTTT.

CDR3 in DNA: TGTGCCAGCAGCTTAGGGGTATTCGGAGGCAAAAACATTCAGTACTTC. Its translation: CASSLGVFGGKNIQYF. The chain uses TRBV13 and TRBJ2-4, with D possibly matching TRBD2 (5 bases). V lost 0 bases and J lost 3, with 12 bases in between. CDR1 is PRHDT and CDR2 is FYEKMQ in the germline V gene (reference sequence). This CDR3 is 16 amino acids long.

V is TRBV10-3 and J is TRBJ1-6; D perhaps matches TRBD1 (6 bases). CDR1 and CDR2 (germline): ENHRY, SYGVKD. Trimming shortened V by 6 bases and J by 8 bases, and 11 bases separated the two germline ends. The CDR3 loop spans 13 amino acids. The CDR3 reads CAIRTGIDSPLHF. The CDR3, as DNA: TGTGCCATCAGAACAGGGATTGATTCACCCCTCCACTTT.

The CDR3 loop is CASGLVLGKSGELFF. Here the CDR3 DNA reads TGTGCTAGTGGTTTGGTACTAGGAAAGTCCGGGGAGCTGTTTTTT. V gene TRBV12-5 combines with J gene TRBJ2-2, with D possibly being TRBD2 (5 bases). The V end was cut by 0 bases, the J end by 6 bases, with 11 bases between. Germline V gene sequence: CDR1 LGHNT, CDR2 FRNRAP. The CDR3 extends over 15 amino acids.

This clone was recorded a few times. The rearrangement links TRBV6-5 to TRBJ1-6; 9 bases are a match to TRBD1. This CDR3 contains 14 residues. Germline V lookup: CDR1 MNHEY, CDR2 SVGAGI. The junction had 4 bases not matched to a gene; V was cut back by 8 bases and J by 5 bases. CDR3 protein: CASAGQGNNSPLHF. In DNA form, the CDR3 reads TGTGCCAGCGCCGGACAGGGGAATAATTCACCCCTCCACTTT.

The chain combines TRBV6-1 with TRBJ2-3; TRBD2 is a possible D gene (5 bases). Per germline, CDR1 MNHNS and CDR2 SASEGT. Trimming left V 5 bases short and J 1 base short, with 10 bases between. The CDR3 contains 14 residues. In DNA form, the CDR3 reads TGTGCCAGCAGTAGGGCGCGGGGCACAGATACGCAGTATTTT. This translates into CASSRARGTDTQYF.

The chain is built from TRBV4-2 and TRBJ1-1, with TRBD1 identical over 8 bases. Germline CDR1 and CDR2: LGHNA and YNFKEQ. The CDR3 is 16 residues long. The J segment lost 5 bases and the V segment lost 2 bases, leaving 10 bases of the junction unmatched. The CDR3 region is CASSQRLFQGATEAFF. The CDR3, as DNA: TGTGCCAGCAGCCAAAGATTATTTCAGGGGGCTACTGAAGCTTTCTTT.

The chain is built from TRBV28 and TRBJ1-4; possible D gene TRBD1, 5 bases. V shed 2 bases and J shed 8 bases, with 21 bases lying between them. Germline lookup yields CDR1 MDHEN and CDR2 SYDVKM. The CDR3 length is 17 residues. CDR3 in amino acids: CASSLRKGQGLWEKLFF. The DNA of the CDR3 is TGTGCCAGCAGTTTAAGGAAGGGTCAGGGTCTGTGGGAAAAACTGTTTTTT.

This chain joins TRBV28 and TRBJ2-7, with 10 bases that match TRBD1. Germline trimming cut 4 bases from V and 3 bases from J; bases unmatched to any gene: 3. Germline assignment: CDR1 MDHEN and CDR2 SYDVKM. This CDR3 region has 14 residues. In DNA form, the CDR3 reads TGTGCCAGCAGTTCGGGACAGGGGCTCTACGAGCAGTACTTC. Its protein is CASSSGQGLYEQYF.

The chain employs TRBV10-3 and TRBJ2-4; perhaps TRBD2 as D (5 bases). Per the germline V gene, CDR1 is ENHRY and CDR2 is SYGVKD. This CDR3 comprises 14 residues. V was clipped by 2 bases and J by 8 bases, with 13 bases between them. The chain's CDR3 is CAISEGSLRDIQYF. In DNA, the CDR3 is TGTGCCATCAGTGAGGGGTCCTTGAGGGACATTCAGTACTTC.

This clone was observed a few times. The chain joins TRBV9 to TRBJ2-3; 11 bases map to TRBD2. The CDR3 has 15 amino acids. V dropped 4 bases and J dropped 2; count of bases not matched to a gene: 3. Germline-derived CDR1 and CDR2 are SGDLS and YYNGEE. CDR3 coding DNA: TGTGCCAGCAGCCGACTAGCGGGAAACACAGATACGCAGTATTTT. Residues: CASSRLAGNTDTQYF. Full variable domain (missing parts from reference TRBV9 and TRBJ2-3): DSGVTQTPKHLITATGQRVTLRCSPRSGDLSVYWYQQSLDQGLQFLIQYYNGEERAKGNILERFSAQQFPDLHSELNLSSLELGDSALYFCASSRLAGNTDTQYFGPGTRLTVL.